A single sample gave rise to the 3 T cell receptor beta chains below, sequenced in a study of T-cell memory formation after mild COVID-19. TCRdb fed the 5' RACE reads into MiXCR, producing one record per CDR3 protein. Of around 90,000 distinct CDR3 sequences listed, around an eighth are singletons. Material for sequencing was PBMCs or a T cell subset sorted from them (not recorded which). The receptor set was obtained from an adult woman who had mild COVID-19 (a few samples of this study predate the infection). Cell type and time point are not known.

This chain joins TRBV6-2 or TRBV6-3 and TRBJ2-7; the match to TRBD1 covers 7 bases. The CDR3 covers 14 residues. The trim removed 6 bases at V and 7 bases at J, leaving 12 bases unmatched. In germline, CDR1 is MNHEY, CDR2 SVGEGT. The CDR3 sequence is CASSQEGQPWEQYF. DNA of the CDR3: TGTGCCAGCAGCCAAGAGGGACAGCCTTGGGAGCAGTACTTC.

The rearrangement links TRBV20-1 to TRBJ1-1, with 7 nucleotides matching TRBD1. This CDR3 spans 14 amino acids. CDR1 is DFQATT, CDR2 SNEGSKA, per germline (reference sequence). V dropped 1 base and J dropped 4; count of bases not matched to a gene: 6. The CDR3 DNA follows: TGCAGTGCTAGAGTCACAGGGGATGGCACTGAAGCTTTCTTT. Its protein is CSARVTGDGTEAFF.

The DNA for the CDR3 is TGTGCCAGCAGCTTAGTTGGGACTAGCGGCTACGAGCAGTACTTC. It specifies CASSLVGTSGYEQYF. J is TRBJ2-7 and V is TRBV7-9; TRBD2 matches at 11 bases. This CDR3 comprises 15 residues. With V trimmed by 1 base and J by 3 bases, 2 bases remained unmatched. Germline V gene lookup returns CDR1 SEHNR and CDR2 FQNEAQ (reference sequence).